A selection of T cell receptor beta chains follows, all from one sample in a study of cytomegalovirus exposure and HLA in healthy donors. Data came from immunoSEQ multiplex PCR; TCRdb stores just in-frame clones and leaves some out. The sample shows more than 140,000 clones, about 89% of them seen only once. The sample consisted of PBMCs. The receptors were sampled from a woman aged 18-35 years in good health and CMV-seropositive. Both conserved end residues are part of each CDR3.

V: TRBV9; CDR3: CASSLGQGPGNTIYF
V: TRBV28; CDR3: CASSVISGNTIYF
V: TRBV28; CDR3: CASSPQGSYNEQFF
V: TRBV6-6; CDR3: CASSRAGDEQYF
V: TRBV28; CDR3: CASSNRDRGTDTQYF
V: TRBV7-9; CDR3: CASSWDRSGYTF
V: TRBV11-2; CDR3: CASSLRGGQGGIDTQYF
V: TRBV6-4; CDR3: CASSGTSGSSGEQFF
V: TRBV9; CDR3: CASSAPTSGSWYEQFF
V: TRBV5-1; CDR3: CASSRDGTGSDTQYF
V: TRBV9; CDR3: CATKYREGGQETQYF
V: TRBV10-3; CDR3: CAISESISGHGGNQPQHF
V: TRBV19; CDR3: CASSILQGSGNTIYF
V: TRBV7-2; CDR3: CASSSIQGAGQPQHF
V: TRBV19; CDR3: CASSPTGVGLNEKLFF
V: TRBV6-1; CDR3: CASSDLTGQQYF
V: TRBV7-6; CDR3: CASSSEDRDGQPQHF
V: TRBV5-6; CDR3: CASRSGHSGTEAFF
V: TRBV5-1; CDR3: CASSPLATSYNEQFF
V: TRBV6-5; CDR3: CASRAGTPIREQFF
V: TRBV9; CDR3: CASSVARSGRGANEQFF
V: TRBV7-3; CDR3: CASSSDCYNQPQHF
V: TRBV19; CDR3: CASTTRAGIANTGELFF
V: TRBV12-5; CDR3: CASGLAGLAGGHEQFF
V: TRBV18; CDR3: CASSLSTGDVYGYTF
V: TRBV29-1; CDR3: CSVAGQGANEQFF
V: TRBV29-1; CDR3: CSDTGQGVPSDEQYF
V: TRBV11-1; CDR3: CASSLGGNEKLFF
V: TRBV28; CDR3: CASSSSGTGVGEQYF
V: TRBV4-2; CDR3: CASSQGGEGNYEQYF
V: TRBV29-1; CDR3: CSVQRGPTDTQYF
V: TRBV7-9; CDR3: CASALASRTTSTDTQYF
V: TRBV9; CDR3: CASSVGQRPSYEQYF
V: TRBV6-5; CDR3: CASSYPAGGNTGELFF
V: TRBV14; CDR3: CASSSMEQMADTQYF
V: TRBV23-1; CDR3: CASSQSQVYGSLYEQYF
V: TRBV11-2; CDR3: CASSFTSGSKGELFF
V: TRBV30; CDR3: CAGQGAQETQYF
V: TRBV2; CDR3: CASSPRGGYVYGYTF
V: TRBV6-5; CDR3: CASSRTGGGNQPQHF
V: TRBV25-1; CDR3: CASSGVDRVGNYDTEAFF
V: TRBV6-5; CDR3: CASSYGGGNNEQFF